This TCR beta chain is drawn from a study of blood T cell repertoires in COVID-19. Across the study: Collection of acute and convalescent COVID-19 samples took place in the United States, Italy and Spain.

Study processing details: Estimated nucleated cell counts came from reference gene primer amplification. Assay used: immunoSEQ multiplex PCR; TCRdb lists only in-frame clones, some missing. V, J and clone size are taken as reported in that table, and D and trimming were inferred from the DNA itself. Of 180,000 or so clones listed, roughly nine tenths were seen once; the top ten hold 0.95% to 1.5%. The CDR3 loop spans 14 amino acids. The V gene's germline CDR1 is MNHEY and CDR2 SVGEGT. V trimming: 5 bases; J trimming: 6 bases; junction bases outside the gene matches: 7. Clinical histories supplied by participants themselves formed the basis of cohort assignment. Only a few counts were recorded for this clone.

The chain combines TRBV6-2 or TRBV6-3 with TRBJ2-1; 7 bases fit TRBD2. This receptor was obtained from a human donor with acute COVID-19. The donor label of this sample is uncertain. Input material: PBMCs or T cells enriched from blood (not recorded which). Here the CDR3 DNA reads TGTGCCAGCAGTAGCGGGGCGTCGTCCAATGAGCAGTTCTTC. Its protein is CASSSGASSNEQFF.